This TCR beta chain was captured in a study of graft-versus-host responses after intestinal transplantation. Looking at the study overall: Among the recipients, all got anti-thymocyte globulin induction and then tacrolimus and steroids for around 3 years. Findings and caveats of the study: When patients had graft-donor T cell macrochimerism, their allografts held high graft-versus-host to host-versus-graft clonal ratios. Detection of GvH clones occurred in recipient marrow, and some had their first appearance in ileum or blood. GvH clone levels peaked in circulation, and this peak was associated with early post-transplant HvG declines.

A note on this clone: What it binds is unknown.

Germline lookup yields CDR1 SGHDT and CDR2 YYEEEE. The CDR3 loop spans 17 amino acids. V lost 4 bases, J lost 8 bases, and 16 bases stayed unmatched. Only in-frame clones appear in the TCRdb table, and some are missing; sequencing was by immunoSEQ multiplex PCR. This table has roughly 25,000 clones, roughly 82% appearing once. The rearrangement uses TRBV5-6 and TRBJ2-1, with 9 bases matching TRBD2. The clonotype originates from a human donor who was the organ donor for an intestinal transplant. This specimen consisted of unstimulated CD8+ T cells sorted from spleen or lymph node cells, obtained before transplant. As DNA, the CDR3 is TGTGCCAGCAGCCCAGGGACTAGCCTCCTTTTGTTGGATGAGCAGTTCTTC. Translating gives CASSPGTSLLLLDEQFF.